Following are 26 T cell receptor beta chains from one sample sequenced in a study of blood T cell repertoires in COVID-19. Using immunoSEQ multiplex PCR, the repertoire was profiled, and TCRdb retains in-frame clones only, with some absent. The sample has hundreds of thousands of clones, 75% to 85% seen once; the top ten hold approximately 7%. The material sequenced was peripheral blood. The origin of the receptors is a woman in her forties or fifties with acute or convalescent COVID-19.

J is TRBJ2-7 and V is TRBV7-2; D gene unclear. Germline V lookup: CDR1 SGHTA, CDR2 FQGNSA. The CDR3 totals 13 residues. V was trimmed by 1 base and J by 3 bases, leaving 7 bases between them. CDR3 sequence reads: CASSLGGIYEQYF. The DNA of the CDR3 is TGTGCCAGCAGCTTAGGCGGCATCTACGAGCAGTACTTC.

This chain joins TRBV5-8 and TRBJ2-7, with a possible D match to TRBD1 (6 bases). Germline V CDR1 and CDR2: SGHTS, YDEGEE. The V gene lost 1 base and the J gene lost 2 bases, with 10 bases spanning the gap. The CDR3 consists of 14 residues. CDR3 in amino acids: CASSLRNRAYEQYF. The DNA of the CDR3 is TGTGCCAGCAGCTTGAGGAACAGGGCCTACGAGCAGTACTTC. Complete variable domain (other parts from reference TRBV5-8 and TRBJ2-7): EAGVTQSPTHLIKTRGQQATLRCSPISGHTSVYWYQQALGLGLQFLLWYDEGEERNRGNFPPRFSGRQFPNYSSELNVNALELEDSALYLCASSLRNRAYEQYFGPGTRLTVT.

The chain's CDR3 is CASSRPGTSGRRSYEQYF. CDR3 DNA: TGTGCCAGCTCCCGTCCCGGGACTAGCGGGAGGAGATCCTACGAGCAGTACTTC. The chain employs TRBV18 and TRBJ2-7; 15 bases are shared with TRBD2. The CDR3 consists of 18 residues. V lost 6 bases to trimming and J lost 1 base; unmatched junction nucleotides: 10. Per the germline V gene, CDR1 is KGHSH and CDR2 is LQKENI.

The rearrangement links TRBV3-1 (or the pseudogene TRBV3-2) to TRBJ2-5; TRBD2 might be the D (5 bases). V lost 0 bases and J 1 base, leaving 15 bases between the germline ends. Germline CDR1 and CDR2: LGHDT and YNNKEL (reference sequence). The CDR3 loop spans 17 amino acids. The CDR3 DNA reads TGTGCCAGCAGCCAAGATGGAGGTTACGTTGCCCAAGAGACCCAGTACTTC. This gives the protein CASSQDGGYVAQETQYF.

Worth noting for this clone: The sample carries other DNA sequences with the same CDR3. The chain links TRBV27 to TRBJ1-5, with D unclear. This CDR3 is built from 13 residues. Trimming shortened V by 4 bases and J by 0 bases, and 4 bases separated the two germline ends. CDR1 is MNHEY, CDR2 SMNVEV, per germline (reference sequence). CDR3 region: CASSSNSNQPQHF. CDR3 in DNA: TGTGCCAGCAGTTCCAATAGCAATCAGCCCCAGCATTTT.

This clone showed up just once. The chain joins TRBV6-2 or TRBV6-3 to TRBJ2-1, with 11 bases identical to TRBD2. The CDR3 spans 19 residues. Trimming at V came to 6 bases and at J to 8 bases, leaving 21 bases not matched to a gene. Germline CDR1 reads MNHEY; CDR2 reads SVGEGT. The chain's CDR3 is CASSPIRGAVAGGPDEQFF. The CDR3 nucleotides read TGTGCCAGCAGCCCGATTAGAGGGGCAGTAGCGGGGGGGCCCGATGAGCAGTTCTTC.

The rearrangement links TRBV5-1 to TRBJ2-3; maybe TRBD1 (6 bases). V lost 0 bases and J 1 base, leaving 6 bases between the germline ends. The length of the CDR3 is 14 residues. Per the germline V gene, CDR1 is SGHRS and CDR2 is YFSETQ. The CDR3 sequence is CASSLEGGTDTQYF. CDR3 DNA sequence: TGCGCCAGCAGCTTGGAGGGGGGCACAGATACGCAGTATTTT.

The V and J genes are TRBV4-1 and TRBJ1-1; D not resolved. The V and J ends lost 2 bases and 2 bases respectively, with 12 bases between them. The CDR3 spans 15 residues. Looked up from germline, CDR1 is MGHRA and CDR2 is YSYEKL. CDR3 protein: CASSQRAGYNTEAFF. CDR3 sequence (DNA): TGCGCCAGCAGCCAAAGGGCGGGGTATAACACTGAAGCTTTCTTT.

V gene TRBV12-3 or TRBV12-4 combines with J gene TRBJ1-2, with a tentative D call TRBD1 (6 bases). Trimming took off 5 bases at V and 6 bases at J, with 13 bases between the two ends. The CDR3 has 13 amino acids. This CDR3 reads CASSRGGRNGYTF. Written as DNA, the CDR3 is TGTGCCAGCAGTAGGGGGGGGCGAAATGGCTACACCTTC.

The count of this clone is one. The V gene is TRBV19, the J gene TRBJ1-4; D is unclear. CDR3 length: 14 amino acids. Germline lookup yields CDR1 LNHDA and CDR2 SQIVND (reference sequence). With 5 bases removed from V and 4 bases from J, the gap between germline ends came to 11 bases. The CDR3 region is CASSPRQFNEKLFF. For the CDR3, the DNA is TGTGCCAGTAGTCCCAGGCAATTTAATGAAAAACTGTTTTTT. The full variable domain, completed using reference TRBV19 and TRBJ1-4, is DGGITQSPKYLFRKEGQNVTLSCEQNLNHDAMYWYRQDPGQGLRLIYYSQIVNDFQKGDIAEGYSVSREKKESFPLTVTSAQKNPTAFYLCASSPRQFNEKLFFGSGTQLSVL.

As DNA, the CDR3 is TGTGCCAGCAGTTTTTGGACAGGGGGCATGGGTAGCAATCAGCCCCAGCATTTT. It translates to CASSFWTGGMGSNQPQHF. The chain is built from TRBV28 and TRBJ1-5; the match to TRBD1 covers 11 bases. The length of the CDR3 is 18 residues. The V gene's germline CDR1 is MDHEN and CDR2 SYDVKM. Trimming at V came to 3 bases and at J to 0 bases, leaving 7 bases not matched to a gene.

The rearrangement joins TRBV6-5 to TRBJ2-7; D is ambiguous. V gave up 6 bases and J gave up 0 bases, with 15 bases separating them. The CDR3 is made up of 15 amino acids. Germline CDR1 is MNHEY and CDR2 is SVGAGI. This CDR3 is CASRAITSRSYEQYF. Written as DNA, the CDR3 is TGTGCCAGCAGAGCTATTACGAGCCGCTCCTACGAGCAGTACTTC.

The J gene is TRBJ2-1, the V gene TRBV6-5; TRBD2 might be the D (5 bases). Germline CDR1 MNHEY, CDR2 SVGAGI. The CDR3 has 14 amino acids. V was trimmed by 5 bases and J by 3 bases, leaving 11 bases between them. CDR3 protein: CASSTPTNYNEQFF. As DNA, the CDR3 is TGTGCCAGCAGTACGCCGACTAACTACAATGAGCAGTTCTTC.

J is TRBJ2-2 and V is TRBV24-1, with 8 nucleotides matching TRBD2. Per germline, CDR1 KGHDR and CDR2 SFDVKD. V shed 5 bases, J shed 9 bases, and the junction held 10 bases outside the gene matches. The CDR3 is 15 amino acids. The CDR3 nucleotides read TGTGCCACCAGTGGGGGTAGCGGGATGGAGAGGGAGCTGTTTTTT. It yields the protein CATSGGSGMERELFF.

For the CDR3, the DNA is TGTGCCTGGAGTGCCAGGGCCCCCCGGCTGACTGAAGCTTTCTTT. It codes for CAWSARAPRLTEAFF. The J gene is TRBJ1-1, the V gene TRBV30, with a possible D match to TRBD1 (5 bases). The CDR3 is 15 amino acids. The V gene's germline CDR1 is GTSNPN and CDR2 SVGIG (reference sequence). Trimming removed 1 base from V and 5 bases from J, with 17 bases in between.

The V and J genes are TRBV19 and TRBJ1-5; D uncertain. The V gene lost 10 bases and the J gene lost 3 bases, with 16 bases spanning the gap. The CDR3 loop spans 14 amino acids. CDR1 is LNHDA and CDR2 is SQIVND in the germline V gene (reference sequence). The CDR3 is CATSQRVDNQPQHF. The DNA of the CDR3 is TGTGCCACCTCTCAACGGGTAGACAATCAGCCCCAGCATTTT.

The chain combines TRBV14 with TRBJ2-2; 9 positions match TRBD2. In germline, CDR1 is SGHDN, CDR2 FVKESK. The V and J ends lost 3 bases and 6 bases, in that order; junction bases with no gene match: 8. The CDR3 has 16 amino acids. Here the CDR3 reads CASSHPAVAGAGELFF. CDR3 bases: TGTGCCAGCAGCCACCCCGCGGTAGCGGGGGCCGGGGAGCTGTTTTTT.

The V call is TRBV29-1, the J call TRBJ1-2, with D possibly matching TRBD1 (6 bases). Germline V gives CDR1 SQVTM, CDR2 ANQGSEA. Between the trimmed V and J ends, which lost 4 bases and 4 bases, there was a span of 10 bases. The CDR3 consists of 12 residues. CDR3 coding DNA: TGCAGCGTTGCAGGGGAAAGCTATGGCTACACCTTC. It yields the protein CSVAGESYGYTF.

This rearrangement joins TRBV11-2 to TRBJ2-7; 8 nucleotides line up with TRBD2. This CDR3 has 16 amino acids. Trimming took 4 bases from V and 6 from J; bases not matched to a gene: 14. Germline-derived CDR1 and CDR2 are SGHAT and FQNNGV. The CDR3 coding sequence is TGTGCCAGCAGCTATCTTTCCGGGGGGGGGCCTGCCGAGCAGTACTTC. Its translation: CASSYLSGGGPAEQYF.

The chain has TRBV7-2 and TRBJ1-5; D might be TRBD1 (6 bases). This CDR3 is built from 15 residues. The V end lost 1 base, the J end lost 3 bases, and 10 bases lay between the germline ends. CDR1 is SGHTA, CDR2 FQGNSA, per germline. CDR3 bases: TGTGCCAGCAGCTTAGATGGGGGCCTCAATCAGCCCCAGCATTTT. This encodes CASSLDGGLNQPQHF.

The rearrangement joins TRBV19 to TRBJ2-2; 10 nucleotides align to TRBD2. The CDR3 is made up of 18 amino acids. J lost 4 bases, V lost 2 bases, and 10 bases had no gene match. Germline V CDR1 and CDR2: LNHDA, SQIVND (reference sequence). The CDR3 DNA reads TGTGCCAGTAGTATACGCCCTAGCGGGGGAGTAGGCACCGGGGAGCTGTTTTTT. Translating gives CASSIRPSGGVGTGELFF.

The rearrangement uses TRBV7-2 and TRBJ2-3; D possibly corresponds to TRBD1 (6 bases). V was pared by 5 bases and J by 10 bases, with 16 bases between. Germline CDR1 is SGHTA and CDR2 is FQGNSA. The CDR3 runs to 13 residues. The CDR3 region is CASSPYRAVAQYF. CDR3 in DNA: TGTGCCAGCAGCCCGTACAGGGCAGTTGCGCAGTATTTT.

The DNA for the CDR3 is TGTGCCAGCAGCTCTAGACTAGACGGTGAGCAGTTCTTC. This sequence encodes CASSSRLDGEQFF. The V and J genes are TRBV7-2 and TRBJ2-1, with a weak D call TRBD2 (6 bases). Trimming stripped 4 bases from V and 9 bases from J, with 13 bases between. The CDR3 is 13 amino acids. Germline V lookup: CDR1 SGHTA, CDR2 FQGNSA.

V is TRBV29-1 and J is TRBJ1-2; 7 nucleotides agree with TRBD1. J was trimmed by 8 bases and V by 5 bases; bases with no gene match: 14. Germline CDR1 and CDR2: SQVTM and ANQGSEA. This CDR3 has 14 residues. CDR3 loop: CSVYSGTEDLGYTF. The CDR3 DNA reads TGCAGCGTTTATTCCGGGACAGAAGACTTAGGCTACACCTTC.

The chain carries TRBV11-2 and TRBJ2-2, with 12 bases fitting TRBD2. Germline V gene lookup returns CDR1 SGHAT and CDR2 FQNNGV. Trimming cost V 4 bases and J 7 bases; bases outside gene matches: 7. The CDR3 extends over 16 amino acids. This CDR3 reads CASSYLAGGPFGELFF. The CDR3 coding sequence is TGTGCCAGCAGCTATCTAGCGGGGGGGCCTTTCGGGGAGCTGTTTTTT.

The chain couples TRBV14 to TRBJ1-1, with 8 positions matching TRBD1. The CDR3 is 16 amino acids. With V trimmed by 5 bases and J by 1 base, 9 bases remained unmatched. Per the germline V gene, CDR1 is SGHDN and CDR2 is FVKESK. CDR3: CASSLLIGQGNTEAFF. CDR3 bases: TGTGCCAGCAGCTTGCTTATTGGACAGGGGAACACTGAAGCTTTCTTT.